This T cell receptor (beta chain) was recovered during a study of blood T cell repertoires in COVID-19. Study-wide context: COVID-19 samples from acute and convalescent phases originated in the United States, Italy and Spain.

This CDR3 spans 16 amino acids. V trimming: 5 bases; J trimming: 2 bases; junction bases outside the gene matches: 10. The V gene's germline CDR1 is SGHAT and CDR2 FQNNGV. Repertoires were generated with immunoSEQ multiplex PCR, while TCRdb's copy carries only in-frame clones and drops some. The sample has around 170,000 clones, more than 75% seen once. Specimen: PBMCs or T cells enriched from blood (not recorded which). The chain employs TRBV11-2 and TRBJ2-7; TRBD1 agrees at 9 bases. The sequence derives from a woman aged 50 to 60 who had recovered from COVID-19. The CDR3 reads CASSPVRGQGTYEQYF. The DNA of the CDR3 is TGTGCCAGCAGCCCGGTCCGGGGACAGGGAACCTACGAGCAGTACTTC.